This TCR beta chain was captured by sequencing in a study of T cell responses to AZD1222 COVID-19 vaccine. The wider study: Recipients boosted at about 4 weeks or about 12 weeks are pooled. Study observations and caveats: Reportedly, close to half of spike-specific TCRs are directed against unmutated variant regions.

In regard to this clone: What it binds is unknown.

Losses at the gene ends were 6 bases for V and 2 bases for J; bases not matched to a gene: 8. Germline V gene data show CDR1 as MNHEY and CDR2 as SVGAGI. The CDR3 is made up of 15 amino acids. Assay used: immunoSEQ multiplex PCR; TCRdb lists only in-frame clones, some missing. The profile shows roughly 180,000 clones, 94% of them singletons. This chain links TRBV6-5 with TRBJ2-7; TRBD2 matches at 9 bases. The material sequenced was peripheral blood, taken on day 0 of AZD1222 vaccination. This TCR was sampled from an adult in good health. In DNA, the CDR3 is TGTGCCAGCAGGCGAGGTAGCGGGAGTACCTACGAGCAGTACTTC. This encodes CASRRGSGSTYEQYF.